Included here is one T cell receptor beta chain sequence, with context. Its antigen is unidentified. One end of the junction does not line up with germline, which may come from a read error. The data originate from a study of T cell responses to AZD1222 COVID-19 vaccine. About the research overall: Second-dose recipients at about 4 or about 12 weeks were treated as one pooled group. Findings and limits, study-wide: The peak T cell response came first, and repertoires were sampled only after it. Regions left unmutated in variants are reportedly the target of nearly half of spike-specific TCRs.

Clones were read by immunoSEQ multiplex PCR, and TCRdb kept only the in-frame ones, dropping some. The top ten hold around 5.6% of the sample, which has 100,000 to 150,000 clones, about 90% seen once. CDR3 length equals 15 residues. CDR1 SSHAT and CDR2 FNYEAQ come from the germline V gene (reference sequence). The TCR sequence derives from an adult in good health. Specimen: peripheral blood, collected on day 0 of AZD1222 vaccination. The chain is built from TRBV7-7 and TRBJ2-3; 12 bases map to TRBD2. CDR3 residues: CASSRLAGDADTQYF. The CDR3 coding sequence is TGTGCTAGCAGCCGACTAGCGGGGGATGCAGATACGCAGTATTTT.